Each of the 14 T cell receptor beta chains below was sequenced from the same sample in a study of blood T cell repertoires in COVID-19. This table comes from immunoSEQ multiplex PCR, and its TCRdb copy is limited to in-frame clones, with some not included. The table lists some 120,000 clones, roughly 72% of them singletons. Sequencing was performed on peripheral blood. The receptors shown here come from a man aged 60 to 75 with acute or convalescent COVID-19.

The rearrangement joins TRBV27 to TRBJ1-2; D may be TRBD1 (5 bases). Trimming removed 8 bases from V and 4 bases from J, with 20 bases in between. The CDR3 has 15 residues. CDR1 MNHEY and CDR2 SMNVEV come from the germline V gene (reference sequence). The CDR3 loop is CASGALRSGGYGYTF. CDR3 nucleotides: TGTGCCAGCGGGGCTCTAAGGTCGGGCGGCTATGGCTACACCTTC.

The chain has TRBV6-5 and TRBJ2-2, with 7 bases identical to TRBD1. Per the germline V gene, CDR1 is MNHEY and CDR2 is SVGAGI. CDR3 length: 14 residues. Germline trimming cut 6 bases from V and 7 bases from J; bases unmatched to any gene: 8. The CDR3 region has the DNA TGTGCCAGCAGCCTACAGGGGACGGACGGGGAGCTGTTTTTT. This sequence encodes CASSLQGTDGELFF.

The V call is TRBV30, the J call TRBJ1-4, with D hard to call. CDR3 size: 14 residues. Germline lookup yields CDR1 GTSNPN and CDR2 SVGIG (reference sequence). V lost 4 bases, J lost 5 bases, and 14 bases lay in between. The CDR3 DNA sequence: TGTGCCTGGAAGGGAGGAAACACGAATGAAAAACTGTTTTTT. As protein: CAWKGGNTNEKLFF.

J is TRBJ2-1 and V is TRBV5-6, with D possibly matching TRBD2 (6 bases). Germline CDR1 SGHDT, CDR2 YYEEEE. This CDR3 is built from 16 residues. Trimming left V 0 bases short and J 8 bases short, with 18 bases between. CDR3 region: CASSLVGRRRADEQFF. The CDR3 DNA reads as TGTGCCAGCAGCTTGGTAGGGAGGCGGAGGGCCGATGAGCAGTTCTTC.

The chain recombines TRBV13 with TRBJ1-2; no clear D. Germline V gene sequence: CDR1 PRHDT, CDR2 FYEKMQ (reference sequence). The CDR3 is made up of 16 amino acids. The DNA of the CDR3 is TGTGCATCGAAACGGAGCAGCCGAGCTTGGAACTATGGCTACACCTTC. Translating gives CASKRSSRAWNYGYTF.

J is TRBJ1-2 and V is TRBV11-3, with 10 bases aligning to TRBD1. The CDR3 covers 13 residues. The junction had 2 bases not matched to a gene; V was cut back by 3 bases and J by 7 bases. Germline V lookup: CDR1 SGHNT, CDR2 YENEEA. CDR3 nucleotides: TGTGCCAGCAGCTTCTGGGACAGGGGTGGCTACACCTTC. Protein sequence: CASSFWDRGGYTF.

The chain carries TRBV5-4 and TRBJ1-1; TRBD1 matches 7 bases. Germline V CDR1 and CDR2: SGHNT, YYREEE (reference sequence). V shed 4 bases, J shed 1 base, and the junction held 7 bases outside the gene matches. CDR3 length: 15 amino acids. CDR3 nucleotides: TGTGCCAGCAGCCGTCTAAGGACAGGGAACACTGAAGCTTTCTTT. Protein: CASSRLRTGNTEAFF.

The chain couples TRBV12-3 or TRBV12-4 to TRBJ2-2; D is unclear. Trimming cost V 5 bases and J 3 bases, with 4 bases left between them. This CDR3 region has 12 residues. CDR3 amino acids: CASSRDTGELFF. The CDR3 nucleotides are TGTGCCAGCAGTCGAGACACCGGGGAGCTGTTTTTT.

The V and J genes are TRBV6-1 and TRBJ1-3, with 7 bases lining up with TRBD1. Germline loops: CDR1 MNHNS, CDR2 SASEGT. V lost 6 bases, J lost 0 bases, and 5 bases stayed unmatched. The CDR3 is 15 amino acids. The CDR3 DNA is TGTGCCAGCAGCCGGGACAGTTTCTCTGGAAACACCATATATTTT. Translated, it gives CASSRDSFSGNTIYF.

The rearrangement joins TRBV14 to TRBJ2-5; the match to TRBD2 covers 7 bases. The germline CDR1 and CDR2 sequences are SGHDN and FVKESK. V dropped 8 bases and J dropped 4; count of bases not matched to a gene: 19. The CDR3 is made up of 17 amino acids. The CDR3 loop is CASRGASGLPAGETQYF. The CDR3 DNA sequence: TGTGCCAGCCGGGGCGCTAGCGGACTCCCCGCAGGAGAGACCCAGTACTTC.

In DNA form, the CDR3 reads TGTGCCAGCAGTTTAACAGGGTATACCGGGGAGCTGTTTTTT. Translation: CASSLTGYTGELFF. The chain is built from TRBV27 and TRBJ2-2, with D perhaps TRBD1 (6 bases). The germline V gene has CDR1 MNHEY and CDR2 SMNVEV (reference sequence). This CDR3 comprises 14 residues. V shed 2 bases and J shed 5 bases, with 9 bases lying between them.

The rearrangement joins TRBV7-9 to TRBJ2-3, with D possibly being TRBD1 (7 bases). Germline V CDR1 and CDR2: SEHNR, FQNEAQ (reference sequence). The CDR3 sequence is 15 residues long. CDR3 DNA: TGTGCGGCCCAGGGGGGTTCCGGGGGCACAGATACGCAGTATTTT. This gives the protein CAAQGGSGGTDTQYF.

The rearrangement joins TRBV10-1 to TRBJ2-7, with 8 bases fitting TRBD1. The CDR3 sequence is 14 residues long. Germline-derived CDR1 and CDR2 are WNHNN and SYGVQD (reference sequence). J gave up 3 bases and V 2 bases, and 3 bases lay outside the gene matches. The CDR3 nucleotides read TGCGCCAGCAGTGAGGGGACAGGTAACTACGAGCAGTACTTC. It translates to CASSEGTGNYEQYF.

The J gene is TRBJ2-1, the V gene TRBV19; TRBD2 is a possible D gene (6 bases). The CDR3 length is 15 residues. The germline V and J ends were trimmed by 1 base and 0 bases, with 7 bases remaining between them. The germline CDR1 and CDR2 sequences are LNHDA and SQIVND (reference sequence). The CDR3 spells CASSIAGDSYNEQFF. In DNA form, the CDR3 reads TGTGCCAGTAGTATAGCGGGGGACTCCTACAATGAGCAGTTCTTC. Variable domain in full (rest from reference TRBV19 and TRBJ2-1): DGGITQSPKYLFRKEGQNVTLSCEQNLNHDAMYWYRQDPGQGLRLIYYSQIVNDFQKGDIAEGYSVSREKKESFPLTVTSAQKNPTAFYLCASSIAGDSYNEQFFGPGTRLTVL.